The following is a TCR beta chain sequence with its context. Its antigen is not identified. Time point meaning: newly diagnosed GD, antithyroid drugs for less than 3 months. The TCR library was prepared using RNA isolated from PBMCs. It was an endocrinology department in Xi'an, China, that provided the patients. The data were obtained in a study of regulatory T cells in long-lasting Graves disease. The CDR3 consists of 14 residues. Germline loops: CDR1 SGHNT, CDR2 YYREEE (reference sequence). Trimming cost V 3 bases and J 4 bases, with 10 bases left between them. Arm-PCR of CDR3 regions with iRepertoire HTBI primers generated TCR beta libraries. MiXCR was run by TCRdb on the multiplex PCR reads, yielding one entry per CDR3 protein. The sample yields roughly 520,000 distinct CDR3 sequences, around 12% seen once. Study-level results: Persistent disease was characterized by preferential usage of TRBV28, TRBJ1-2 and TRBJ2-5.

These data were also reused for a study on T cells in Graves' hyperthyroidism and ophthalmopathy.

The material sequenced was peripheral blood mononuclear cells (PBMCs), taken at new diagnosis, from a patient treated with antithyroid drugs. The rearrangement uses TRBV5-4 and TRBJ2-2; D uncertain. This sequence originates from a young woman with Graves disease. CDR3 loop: CASSSPSFTGELFF. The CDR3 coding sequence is TGTGCCAGCAGCTCCCCCAGTTTCACCGGGGAGCTGTTTTTT.